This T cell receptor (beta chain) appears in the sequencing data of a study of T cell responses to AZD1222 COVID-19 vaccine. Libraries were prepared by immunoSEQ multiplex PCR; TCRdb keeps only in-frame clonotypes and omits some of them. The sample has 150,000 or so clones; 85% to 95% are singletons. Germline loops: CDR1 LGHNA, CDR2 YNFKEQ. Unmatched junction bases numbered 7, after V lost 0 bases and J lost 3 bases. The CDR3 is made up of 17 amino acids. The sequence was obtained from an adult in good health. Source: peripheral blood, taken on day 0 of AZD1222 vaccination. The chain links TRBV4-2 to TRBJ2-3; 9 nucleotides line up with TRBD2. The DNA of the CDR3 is TGTGCCAGCAGCCAAGAAGTCCTAGCGGGGCATACAGATACGCAGTATTTT. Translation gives CASSQEVLAGHTDTQYF.